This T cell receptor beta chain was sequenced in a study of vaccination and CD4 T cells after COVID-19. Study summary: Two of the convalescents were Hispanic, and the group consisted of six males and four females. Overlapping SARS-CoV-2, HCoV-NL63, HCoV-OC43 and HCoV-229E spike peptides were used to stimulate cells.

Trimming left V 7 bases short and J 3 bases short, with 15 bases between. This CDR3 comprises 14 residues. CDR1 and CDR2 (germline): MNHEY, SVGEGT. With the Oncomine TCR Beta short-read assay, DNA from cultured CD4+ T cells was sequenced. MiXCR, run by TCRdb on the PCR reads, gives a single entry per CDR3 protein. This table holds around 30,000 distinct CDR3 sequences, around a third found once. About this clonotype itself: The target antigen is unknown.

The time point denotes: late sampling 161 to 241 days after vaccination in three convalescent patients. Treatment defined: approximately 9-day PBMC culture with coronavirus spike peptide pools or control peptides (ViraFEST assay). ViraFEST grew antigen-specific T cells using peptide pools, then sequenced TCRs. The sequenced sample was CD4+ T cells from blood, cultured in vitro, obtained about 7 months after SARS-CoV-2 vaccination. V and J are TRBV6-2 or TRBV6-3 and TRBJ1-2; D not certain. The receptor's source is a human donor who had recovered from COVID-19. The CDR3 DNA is TGTGCCAGCACCCGGACGGAGACCTACTATGGCTACACCTTC. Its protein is CASTRTETYYGYTF.